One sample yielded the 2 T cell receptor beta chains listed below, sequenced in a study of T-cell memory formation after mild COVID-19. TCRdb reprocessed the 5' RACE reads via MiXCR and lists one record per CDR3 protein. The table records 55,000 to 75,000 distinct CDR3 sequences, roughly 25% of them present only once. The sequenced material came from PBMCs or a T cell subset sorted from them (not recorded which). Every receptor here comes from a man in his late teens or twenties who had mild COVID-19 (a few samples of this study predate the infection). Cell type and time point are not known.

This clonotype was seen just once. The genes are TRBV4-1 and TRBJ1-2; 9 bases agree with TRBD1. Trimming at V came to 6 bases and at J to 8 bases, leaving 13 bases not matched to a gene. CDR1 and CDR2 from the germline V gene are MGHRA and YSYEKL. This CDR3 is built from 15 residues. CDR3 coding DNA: TGCGCCAGCAGGACAACCGGGACAGGGTTCGTCGGCTACACCTTC. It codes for CASRTTGTGFVGYTF.

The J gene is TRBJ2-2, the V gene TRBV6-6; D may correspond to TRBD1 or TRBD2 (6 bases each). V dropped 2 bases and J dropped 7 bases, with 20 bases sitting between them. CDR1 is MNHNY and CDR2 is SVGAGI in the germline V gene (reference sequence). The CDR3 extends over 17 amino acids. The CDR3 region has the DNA TGTGCCAGCAGTTACCTGCCCACAGGGACTGGAGGCGGGGAGCTGTTTTTT. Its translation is CASSYLPTGTGGGELFF.